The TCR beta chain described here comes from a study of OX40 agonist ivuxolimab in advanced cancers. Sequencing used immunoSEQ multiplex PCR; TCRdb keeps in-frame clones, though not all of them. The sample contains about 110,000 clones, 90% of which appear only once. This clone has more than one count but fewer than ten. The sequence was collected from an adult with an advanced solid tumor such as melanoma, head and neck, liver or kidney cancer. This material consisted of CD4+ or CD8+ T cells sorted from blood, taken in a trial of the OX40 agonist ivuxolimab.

CDR3 in DNA: TGTGCCAGCAGTGGGTCTATCAGTGAAGCTTTCTTT. Translation gives CASSGSISEAFF. This chain joins TRBV6-5 and TRBJ1-1; D not certain. Per germline, CDR1 MNHEY and CDR2 SVGAGI. The CDR3 contains 12 residues. V was pared by 5 bases and J by 7 bases, with 11 bases between.